This entry lists 30 T cell receptor beta chains sequenced from one sample in a study of T-cell memory formation after mild COVID-19 (dated by TCRdb to the early 2020s). Library construction relied on 5' RACE. The instrument was an Illumina NovaSeq 6000. In TCRdb, the public reads were trimmed at Q25 with fastp and aligned with MiXCR, with productive beta chains retained. CDR3 protein duplicates are merged, each entry listing the most common genes and DNA. For this sample the table gives some 450,000 distinct CDR3 sequences, of which approximately 19% were detected only once. Roughly a fifth of the sample comes from the top ten. Source material: PBMCs or a T cell subset sorted from them (not recorded which). The receptors come from a man in his late teens or twenties who had mild COVID-19 (a few samples of this study predate the infection). The sample titles of this study are shuffled in the database, so cell type and time point are left out; the donor was told from shared clones.

The chain uses TRBV5-6 and TRBJ2-2; 8 bases agree with TRBD2. V gave up 3 bases and J gave up 6 bases; unmatched junction bases: 4. Germline V gene sequence: CDR1 SGHDT, CDR2 YYEEEE. The CDR3 runs 14 residues. Written as DNA, the CDR3 is TGTGCCAGCAGCTGGGGACTAGTGTCCGGGGAGCTGTTTTTT. As protein: CASSWGLVSGELFF. The full variable domain, in which reference TRBV5-6 and TRBJ2-2 provide the parts outside the CDR3, is DAGVTQSPTHLIKTRGQQVTLRCSPKSGHDTVSWYQQALGQGPQFIFQYYEEEERQRGNFPDRFSGHQFPNYSSELNVNALLLGDSALYLCASSWGLVSGELFFGEGSRLTVL.

This sequence joins TRBV6-2 or TRBV6-3 and TRBJ2-4, with TRBD1 identical over 9 bases. V dropped 6 bases and J dropped 2; count of bases not matched to a gene: 5. This CDR3 spans 15 amino acids. In germline, CDR1 is MNHEY, CDR2 SVGEGT. CDR3 DNA: TGTGCCAGCAGGGGGGACAGGGACTCCAAAAACATTCAGTACTTC. Translation gives CASRGDRDSKNIQYF.

This clonotype has more than one count but fewer than ten. V usage is TRBV12-3 or TRBV12-4 and J usage is TRBJ2-7; D ambiguous. This CDR3 has 13 amino acids. V was trimmed by 3 bases and J by 0 bases, leaving 6 bases between them. Written as DNA, the CDR3 is TGTGCCAGCAGTTTTGACCTCTCCTACGAGCAGTACTTC. Amino acid sequence: CASSFDLSYEQYF.

This clonotype was observed a few times. This chain joins TRBV4-3 and TRBJ1-6; D is undetermined. CDR1 and CDR2 from the germline V gene are LGHNA and YSLEER. The CDR3 runs to 16 residues. V lost 3 bases and J 0 bases, leaving 9 bases between the germline ends. The CDR3 coding sequence is TGCGCCAGCAGCCAGGCCTCCGGCTCCTATAATTCACCCCTCCACTTT. Protein product: CASSQASGSYNSPLHF.

This clonotype was recorded a few times. CDR3 in amino acids: CASTLRGTGNTGELFF. In DNA, the CDR3 is TGTGCCAGCACCCTTAGAGGGACTGGCAACACCGGGGAGCTGTTTTTT. The chain employs TRBV7-9 and TRBJ2-2; D perhaps matches TRBD2 (6 bases). The germline CDR1 and CDR2 sequences are SEHNR and FQNEAQ (reference sequence). The CDR3 has 16 amino acids. V was clipped by 7 bases and J by 2 bases, with 17 bases between them. The whole variable domain, filled in from reference TRBV7-9 and TRBJ2-2, reads DTGVSQNPRHKITKRGQNVTFRCDPISEHNRLYWYRQTLGQGPEFLTYFQNEAQLEKSRLLSDRFSAERPKGSFSTLEIQRTEQGDSAMYLCASTLRGTGNTGELFFGEGSRLTVL.

The table lists this clonotype with a few counts. V and J are TRBV5-1 and TRBJ1-1; the D gene is possibly TRBD1 (5 bases). Deletions cut 2 bases from V and 0 bases from J, with 11 bases between. Germline V CDR1 and CDR2: SGHRS, YFSETQ. The CDR3 has 15 amino acids. The CDR3 DNA sequence: TGCGCCAGCAGCTTCGCAGGGAGTATGAACACTGAAGCTTTCTTT. Protein product: CASSFAGSMNTEAFF. The entire variable domain, with the rest obtained from reference TRBV5-1 and TRBJ1-1, is as follows: KAGVTQTPRYLIKTRGQQVTLSCSPISGHRSVSWYQQTPGQGLQFLFEYFSETQRNKGNFPGRFSGRQFSNSRSEMNVSTLELGDSALYLCASSFAGSMNTEAFFGQGTRLTVV.

The genes are TRBV2 and TRBJ2-7, with 8 bases lining up with TRBD1. Germline loops: CDR1 SNHLY, CDR2 FYNNEI. The CDR3 covers 14 residues. V dropped 6 bases and J dropped 1; count of bases not matched to a gene: 5. CDR3 sequence reads: CASSDWTGSYEQYV. The CDR3 DNA is TGTGCCAGCAGCGACTGGACAGGGTCCTACGAGCAGTACGTC.

CDR3 bases: TGTGCCGATGGGGGGTCACAGCAGTACGTC. It translates to CADGGSQQYV. The V call is TRBV11-3, the J call TRBJ2-7, with D possibly TRBD2 on 6 matching bases. The V end was cut by 11 bases, the J end by 8 bases, with 13 bases between. Germline values: CDR1 SGHNT, CDR2 YENEEA. The CDR3 runs 10 residues.

This clonotype was detected a few times. The chain joins TRBV7-3 to TRBJ2-1; 8 nucleotides line up with TRBD2. The V and J ends lost 2 bases and 9 bases, in that order; junction bases with no gene match: 9. The germline gives CDR1 SGHTA, CDR2 FQGTGA. This CDR3 contains 15 residues. The CDR3 nucleotides are TGTGCCAGCAGCTTAGCAGCGGGGGCCCTCGGTGAGCAGTTCTTC. Translating it yields CASSLAAGALGEQFF.

This clonotype was observed at least ten times. V is TRBV18 and J is TRBJ2-3; a possible D gene is TRBD1 (6 bases). The CDR3 is 14 amino acids. Germline values: CDR1 KGHSH, CDR2 LQKENI. Trimming removed 6 bases at V and 0 bases at J, with 10 bases between. The CDR3 is CASSGARSTDTQYF. The DNA of the CDR3 is TGTGCCAGCTCGGGGGCGCGGAGCACAGATACGCAGTATTTT.

The chain combines TRBV5-1 with TRBJ1-2, with no clear D. The CDR3 is 12 amino acids. Germline lookup yields CDR1 SGHRS and CDR2 YFSETQ. V lost 5 bases, J lost 8 bases, and 13 bases lay in between. The DNA of the CDR3 is TGCGCCAGCAGTGAGGAAGTCTCGGGCTACACCTTC. Its translation is CASSEEVSGYTF.

This clonotype came up a few times. The rearrangement joins TRBV24-1 to TRBJ2-3, with D hard to call. Trimming shortened V by 5 bases and J by 4 bases, and 6 bases separated the two germline ends. The CDR3 is 12 residues long. CDR1 is KGHDR and CDR2 is SFDVKD in the germline V gene. CDR3 in amino acids: CATSGQADTQYF. The CDR3 nucleotides read TGTGCCACCAGTGGCCAGGCAGATACGCAGTATTTT.

This clonotype was picked up many times. The chain links TRBV7-2 to TRBJ2-1, with TRBD2 identical over 8 bases. The length of the CDR3 is 15 residues. CDR1 and CDR2 from the germline V gene are SGHTA and FQGNSA. Trimming took 1 base from V and 2 from J; bases not matched to a gene: 1. This CDR3 reads CASSLGGGTYNEQFF. The CDR3 bases are TGTGCCAGCAGCTTAGGCGGGGGGACCTACAATGAGCAGTTCTTC.

The V call is TRBV12-3 or TRBV12-4, the J call TRBJ1-2, with 10 positions matching TRBD1. The V gene end was trimmed by 6 bases and the J gene end by 5 bases; junction bases not matched to a gene: 3. The CDR3 is 13 residues long. As DNA, the CDR3 is TGTGCCAGCAGAGGGACAGGGGAATATGGCTACACCTTC. This encodes CASRGTGEYGYTF.

The sample holds a few counts of this clonotype. The rearrangement links TRBV7-6 to TRBJ1-6; D remains unclear. The ends were cut back, 4 bases at V and 7 bases at J, with 26 bases in the middle. The germline V gene has CDR1 SGHVS and CDR2 FNYEAQ. The CDR3 is 19 amino acids. CDR3 in amino acids: CASSSTPFWEADQNSPLHF. CDR3 DNA: TGTGCCAGCAGCTCAACCCCCTTTTGGGAAGCGGACCAGAATTCACCCCTCCACTTT.

This clonotype was recorded at least ten times. This chain connects TRBV6-1 to TRBJ2-1, with 8 bases that match TRBD2. CDR1 is MNHNS and CDR2 is SASEGT in the germline V gene. V lost 2 bases and J lost 4; bases outside the gene matches: 4. The length of the CDR3 is 15 residues. The CDR3 region has the DNA TGTGCCAGCAGTGAAAACAGCGGGGGATACAATGAGCAGTTCTTC. Its translation is CASSENSGGYNEQFF.

This clonotype was observed many times. J is TRBJ1-1 and V is TRBV7-2; D might be TRBD1 (6 bases). CDR3 length equals 14 residues. V was pared by 4 bases and J by 11 bases, with 20 bases between. Looked up from germline, CDR1 is SGHTA and CDR2 is FQGNSA. This CDR3 is CASSWTTGSGLAFF. The CDR3 nucleotides are TGTGCCAGCAGCTGGACCACAGGGAGTGGACTGGCTTTCTTT.

This chain joins TRBV4-3 and TRBJ2-3; D is unresolved. CDR1 is LGHNA and CDR2 is YSLEER in the germline V gene. The CDR3 has 16 residues. V dropped 1 base and J dropped 2 bases, with 13 bases sitting between them. The CDR3 loop reads CASSQGSLIYTDTQYF. CDR3 coding DNA: TGCGCCAGCAGCCAAGGAAGCCTCATATACACAGATACGCAGTATTTT.

This clonotype was observed a handful of times. This chain connects TRBV2 to TRBJ2-1, with 10 bases that match TRBD2. The CDR3 is 16 amino acids. The germline CDR1 and CDR2 sequences are SNHLY and FYNNEI. V dropped 6 bases and J dropped 5; count of bases not matched to a gene: 10. CDR3 sequence reads: CASSPGSGGAHNEQFF. DNA of the CDR3: TGTGCCAGCAGCCCGGGGAGCGGGGGGGCCCACAATGAGCAGTTCTTC.

This clonotype was detected a few times. V usage is TRBV5-1 and J usage is TRBJ2-4; D may be TRBD2 (5 bases). CDR3 size: 16 residues. The V gene's germline CDR1 is SGHRS and CDR2 YFSETQ. With 4 bases removed from V and 3 bases from J, the gap between germline ends came to 17 bases. Written as DNA, the CDR3 is TGCGCCAGCAGCGGCCTCGGGGATGCCGTCAAAAACATTCAGTACTTC. This encodes CASSGLGDAVKNIQYF.

This clonotype was observed at least ten times. One end of the junction is discordant with germline, which a read error may explain. V is TRBV7-7 and J is TRBJ2-1; TRBD2 matches at 11 bases. This CDR3 contains 15 residues. The germline CDR1 and CDR2 sequences are SSHAT and FNYEAQ (reference sequence). The CDR3 region is CASSLGLAGYNEQFF. Here the CDR3 DNA reads TGCGCCAGCAGCTTAGGACTAGCGGGCTACAATGAGCAGTTCTTC.

This clonotype showed up just a few times. The CDR3 loop is CAISEGVPETQYF. In DNA, the CDR3 is TGTGCCATCAGTGAAGGGGTCCCAGAGACCCAGTACTTC. V usage is TRBV10-3 and J usage is TRBJ2-5; perhaps TRBD1 as D (5 bases). Per the germline V gene, CDR1 is ENHRY and CDR2 is SYGVKD. CDR3 length: 13 residues. Trimming stripped 3 bases from V and 4 bases from J, with 9 bases between.

The chain joins TRBV19 to TRBJ2-7; TRBD1 matches 11 bases. V shed 7 bases, J shed 3 bases, and the junction held 8 bases outside the gene matches. This CDR3 has 15 residues. Germline V gives CDR1 LNHDA, CDR2 SQIVND (reference sequence). This chain's CDR3 is CASIQGQGGGYEQYF. The CDR3 bases are TGTGCCAGTATTCAGGGACAGGGGGGCGGCTACGAGCAGTACTTC.

This clonotype appeared many times. The chain links TRBV4-3 to TRBJ2-3; D perhaps matches TRBD1 (6 bases). Germline V gene lookup returns CDR1 LGHNA and CDR2 YSLEER. The CDR3 contains 13 residues. The V end lost 3 bases, the J end lost 5 bases, and 9 bases lay between the germline ends. The CDR3 sequence is CASSQHRVDTQYF. CDR3 DNA: TGCGCCAGCAGCCAGCACAGGGTAGATACGCAGTATTTT.

This clonotype was seen a handful of times. This chain links TRBV6-1 with TRBJ1-1; 9 nucleotides match TRBD1. Trimming removed 2 bases from V and 1 base from J; junction bases left unmatched: 2. The germline V gene has CDR1 MNHNS and CDR2 SASEGT. The CDR3 has 15 residues. The CDR3 is CASSERGQGNTEAFF. The CDR3 region has the DNA TGTGCCAGCAGTGAAAGGGGACAGGGGAACACTGAAGCTTTCTTT.

The chain is built from TRBV27 and TRBJ2-7; TRBD1 might be the D (6 bases). The CDR3 has 14 amino acids. Germline loops: CDR1 MNHEY, CDR2 SMNVEV (reference sequence). V shed 5 bases and J shed 3 bases, with 14 bases lying between them. The CDR3 region has the DNA TGTGCCAGCAGTCTCACAGGGAGCTACTACGAGCAGTACTTC. This sequence encodes CASSLTGSYYEQYF.

The chain joins TRBV20-1 to TRBJ2-2; 12 bases agree with TRBD2. Germline assignment: CDR1 DFQATT and CDR2 SNEGSKA (reference sequence). J gave up 0 bases and V 5 bases, and 1 base lay outside the gene matches. This CDR3 region has 15 residues. CDR3 residues: CSASSGGANTGELFF. The CDR3 DNA follows: TGCAGTGCTTCTAGCGGGGGGGCGAACACCGGGGAGCTGTTTTTT.

This clonotype appeared a few times. J is TRBJ2-3 and V is TRBV6-2 or TRBV6-3, with 8 nucleotides matching TRBD2. Trimming cost V 6 bases and J 4 bases; bases outside gene matches: 6. In germline, CDR1 is MNHEY, CDR2 SVGEGT. The CDR3 loop spans 14 amino acids. This CDR3 reads CASSSGGGPDTQYF. The CDR3 DNA follows: TGTGCCAGCAGCTCCGGGGGGGGCCCAGATACGCAGTATTTT.

The chain uses TRBV15 and TRBJ1-3, with 8 bases matching TRBD1. Trimming cost V 3 bases and J 4 bases; bases outside gene matches: 5. Germline CDR1 is LNHNV and CDR2 is YYDKDF (reference sequence). The CDR3 has 15 amino acids. The CDR3 reads CATSRDRASGNTIYF. The CDR3, as DNA: TGTGCCACCAGCAGGGACAGGGCCTCAGGAAACACCATATATTTT. Filled out from reference TRBV15 and TRBJ1-3, the complete variable domain reads DAMVIQNPRYQVTQFGKPVTLSCSQTLNHNVMYWYQQKSSQAPKLLFHYYDKDFNNEADTPDNFQSRRPNTSFCFLDIRSPGLGDTAMYLCATSRDRASGNTIYFGEGSWLTVV.

This clonotype turned up a few times. The chain links TRBV7-2 to TRBJ1-2; no firm D call. From germline, CDR1 is SGHTA and CDR2 FQGNSA. There are 15 residues in the CDR3. Trimming removed 5 bases from V and 8 bases from J, with 21 bases in between. The CDR3 nucleotides read TGTGCCAGCAGCCTGGACTGGGAGGGTCGGGGAGGCTACACCTTC. Translation gives CASSLDWEGRGGYTF.